This T cell receptor (beta chain) was sequenced during a study of Graves' ophthalmopathy and Graves' hyperthyroidism. Across the whole study: If no ophthalmopathy appeared within 18 months of follow-up, hyperthyroidism was termed stable. General observations from the study: Blood also held most thyroid clonotypes expanded above 0.001 frequency. Predictions made by the model for ophthalmopathy progression reached more than 55% sensitivity and roughly 79% specificity. From stable hyperthyroidism, ophthalmopathy was separated by a 13-signature model with 85% to 90% sensitivity and roughly 84% specificity.

Only a few counts were recorded for this clonotype. Its antigen remains unidentified. Transcripts of RNA were the source for amplifying TCR beta CDR3 regions. In the first round, RT-PCR was carried out with HTBI primers, and a multiplex PCR formed the second round. From the multiplex PCR reads, TCRdb called clonotypes with MiXCR, one entry per CDR3 protein. Here the sample spans 500,000 to 600,000 distinct CDR3 sequences, under 45% being singletons. Trimming took 1 base from V and 5 from J, leaving 8 bases between them. Germline V lookup: CDR1 SGHTA, CDR2 FQGTGA. This CDR3 is 13 amino acids long. The sequenced sample consisted of peripheral blood or thyroid tissue (not recorded which). This receptor was identified in an adult man with Graves' hyperthyroidism. The chain uses TRBV7-3 and TRBJ2-5, with D hard to call. The CDR3 DNA reads as TGTGCCAGCAGCTTAAATTACAAGGAGACCCAGTACTTC. Protein product: CASSLNYKETQYF. Combining the CDR3 with reference TRBV7-3 and TRBJ2-5 gives the whole variable domain GAGVSQTPSNKVTEKGKYVELRCDPISGHTALYWYRQSLGQGPEFLIYFQGTGAADDSGLPNDRFFAVRPEGSVSTLKIQRTERGDSAVYLCASSLNYKETQYFGPGTRLLVL.